The 18 T cell receptor beta chains presented below share a single source sample, sequenced in a study of blood T cell repertoires in COVID-19 (dated by TCRdb to the early 2020s). Preparation of the library involved the immunoSEQ multiplex PCR assay. The source is immuneACCESS, and TCRdb retained only in-frame sequences with V and J called. Part of the clones is not carried over; for the studies checked, unresolved V genes explain less than half of this, and the remainder is unexplained. The sample table holds about 300,000 clones, of which approximately 84% were seen once. Of the sample, roughly a tenth falls within the top ten clones. The source material was PBMCs or T cells enriched from blood (not recorded which). The receptors come from a woman in her late teens or twenties who had recovered from COVID-19.

The V and J genes are TRBV29-1 and TRBJ1-2; unclear D gene. The ends were cut back, 7 bases at V and 6 bases at J, with 12 bases in the middle. This CDR3 has 11 residues. CDR1 SQVTM and CDR2 ANQGSEA come from the germline V gene. CDR3 residues: CSAVDFHGYTF. The CDR3 DNA sequence: TGCAGCGCTGTAGACTTTCATGGCTACACCTTC.

In regard to this clone: A junction boundary mismatches the germline segment, possibly from a read error. The V gene is TRBV15, the J gene TRBJ1-5, with TRBD1 matching 8 bases. This CDR3 comprises 15 residues. CDR1 and CDR2 from the germline V gene are LNHNV and YYDKDF (reference sequence). CDR3 region: CAISTIQGARQPQHF. For the CDR3, the DNA is TGTGCCATCAGCACCATCCAGGGGGCCCGGCAGCCCCAGCATTTT. Full variable domain (rest looked up from reference TRBV15 and TRBJ1-5): DAMVIQNPRYQVTQFGKPVTLSCSQTLNHNVMYWYQQKSSQAPKLLFHYYDKDFNNEADTPDNFQSRRPNTSFCFLDIRSPGLGDTAMYLCAISTIQGARQPQHFGDGTRLSIL.

V is TRBV3-1 (or the pseudogene TRBV3-2) and J is TRBJ2-3; 7 positions agree with TRBD2. Trimming cost V 4 bases and J 3 bases; bases outside gene matches: 10. Looked up from germline, CDR1 is LGHDT and CDR2 is YNNKEL (reference sequence). The CDR3 length is 16 residues. The DNA for the CDR3 is TGTGCCAGCAGCCTCGCACGACTAGCAGAAACAGATACGCAGTATTTT. Its translation is CASSLARLAETDTQYF.

The chain carries TRBV3-1 (or the pseudogene TRBV3-2) and TRBJ2-1; TRBD2 aligns across 10 bases. This CDR3 comprises 17 residues. Germline V lookup: CDR1 LGHDT, CDR2 YNNKEL (reference sequence). V lost 4 bases, J lost 2 bases, and 8 bases stayed unmatched. CDR3 loop: CASSRGGTSATYNEQFF. The CDR3 region has the DNA TGTGCCAGCAGCCGGGGAGGGACTAGCGCGACCTACAATGAGCAGTTCTTC.

The chain's CDR3 is CATSESGTANTDTQYF. The CDR3 nucleotides are TGTGCCACCAGTGAATCCGGGACAGCAAACACAGATACGCAGTATTTT. The rearrangement uses TRBV24-1 and TRBJ2-3, with TRBD1 matching 7 bases. V dropped 4 bases and J dropped 2; count of bases not matched to a gene: 8. This CDR3 comprises 16 residues. Germline values: CDR1 KGHDR, CDR2 SFDVKD.

CDR3 region: CASSQGLWDSPYEQYF. CDR3 bases: TGCGCCAGCAGCCAAGGTCTATGGGACAGCCCCTACGAGCAGTACTTC. The V call is TRBV4-1, the J call TRBJ2-7, with TRBD1 identical over 7 bases. V gave up 1 base and J gave up 2 bases; unmatched junction bases: 8. CDR3 length: 16 amino acids. Germline V gene sequence: CDR1 MGHRA, CDR2 YSYEKL.

The genes are TRBV7-9 and TRBJ2-3; D ambiguous. This CDR3 is 17 amino acids long. V lost 0 bases and J 0 bases, leaving 13 bases between the germline ends. The germline V gene encodes CDR1 SEHNR and CDR2 FQNEAQ (reference sequence). The DNA for the CDR3 is TGTGCCAGCAGCTTAGCCGTGGCTTCCTTTAGCACAGATACGCAGTATTTT. Protein sequence: CASSLAVASFSTDTQYF.

The chain joins TRBV5-1 to TRBJ2-7, with 8 bases aligning to TRBD1. The length of the CDR3 is 14 residues. Losses at the gene ends were 3 bases for V and 4 bases for J; bases not matched to a gene: 6. The germline gives CDR1 SGHRS, CDR2 YFSETQ. The CDR3 here is CASSYAGGLYEQYF. The CDR3 DNA sequence: TGCGCCAGCAGCTACGCAGGGGGCTTATACGAGCAGTACTTC.

This chain links TRBV2 with TRBJ1-1; D gene unclear. The CDR3 is 15 residues long. Germline lookup yields CDR1 SNHLY and CDR2 FYNNEI. Trimming left V 6 bases short and J 1 base short, with 15 bases between. This CDR3 reads CASSATSPRNTEAFF. The DNA of the CDR3 is TGTGCCAGCAGCGCAACTAGTCCGCGGAACACTGAAGCTTTCTTT.

In this sample, this clone turned up a few times. The chain has TRBV18 and TRBJ1-2; D is unresolved. The CDR3 loop spans 14 amino acids. Germline lookup yields CDR1 KGHSH and CDR2 LQKENI. V shed 6 bases and J shed 5 bases, with 16 bases lying between them. CDR3 region: CASSPSASPYGYTF. The CDR3 DNA follows: TGTGCCAGCTCCCCGTCCGCGAGCCCATATGGCTACACCTTC.

The chain combines TRBV18 with TRBJ2-3, with 7 bases lining up with TRBD1. CDR3 length: 14 amino acids. The V gene's germline CDR1 is KGHSH and CDR2 LQKENI. V lost 6 bases to trimming and J lost 5 bases; unmatched junction nucleotides: 8. The CDR3 loop is CASSSTGFKDTQYF. As DNA, the CDR3 is TGTGCCAGCTCTTCGACAGGGTTTAAAGATACGCAGTATTTT.

V gene TRBV4-1 combines with J gene TRBJ2-2, with 12 bases lining up with TRBD2. J lost 4 bases, V lost 4 bases, and 13 bases had no gene match. Per the germline V gene, CDR1 is MGHRA and CDR2 is YSYEKL. The CDR3 is made up of 19 amino acids. The CDR3 sequence: CASSLSRLAGGPGTGELFF. The CDR3 DNA follows: TGCGCCAGCAGCCTCTCAAGGCTAGCGGGGGGGCCCGGCACCGGGGAGCTGTTTTTT.

The chain couples TRBV2 to TRBJ1-6; D gene unclear. CDR3 length: 14 residues. Looked up from germline, CDR1 is SNHLY and CDR2 is FYNNEI. V gave up 7 bases and J gave up 9 bases, with 16 bases separating them. CDR3 nucleotides: TGTGCCAGCACCCTAGGCGGGGAAACTTCACCCCTCCACTTT. Translated: CASTLGGETSPLHF. Full variable domain (rest looked up from reference TRBV2 and TRBJ1-6): EPEVTQTPSHQVTQMGQEVILRCVPISNHLYFYWYRQILGQKVEFLVSFYNNEISEKSEIFDDQFSVERPDGSNFTLKIRSTKLEDSAMYFCASTLGGETSPLHFGNGTRLTVT.

The chain combines TRBV10-3 with TRBJ1-1; D remains ambiguous. Per germline, CDR1 ENHRY and CDR2 SYGVKD. The CDR3 has 16 residues. Deletions cut 5 bases from V and 4 bases from J, with 20 bases between. DNA of the CDR3: TGTGCCATCAGTAAAACCGGCGGGGAAGTGGGCACTGAAGCTTTCTTT. Amino acids: CAISKTGGEVGTEAFF.

The genes are TRBV28 and TRBJ2-3; D is perhaps TRBD2 (6 bases). Trimming stripped 2 bases from V and 2 bases from J, with 17 bases between. CDR1 is MDHEN, CDR2 SYDVKM, per germline. CDR3 size: 17 residues. Here the CDR3 reads CASSLAVSGPNTDTQYF. CDR3 DNA sequence: TGTGCCAGCAGTTTAGCCGTTAGCGGACCCAACACAGATACGCAGTATTTT.

The genes are TRBV11-2 and TRBJ1-3; no clear D gene. Between the trimmed V and J ends, which lost 1 base and 0 bases, there was a span of 10 bases. The length of the CDR3 is 16 residues. Germline assignment: CDR1 SGHAT and CDR2 FQNNGV. The CDR3 spells CASSLVGEYSGNTIYF. The CDR3 DNA reads as TGTGCCAGCAGCTTAGTCGGGGAGTACTCTGGAAACACCATATATTTT.

This sequence joins TRBV5-1 and TRBJ1-1; perhaps TRBD1 as D (5 bases). V gave up 6 bases and J gave up 2 bases, with 14 bases separating them. The germline V gene has CDR1 SGHRS and CDR2 YFSETQ. The CDR3 has 14 residues. The DNA for the CDR3 is TGCGCCAGCACCATAGACAGTCCAAACACTGAAGCTTTCTTT. Protein product: CASTIDSPNTEAFF.

The rearrangement joins TRBV19 to TRBJ2-1; tentative D call: TRBD2 (5 bases). From germline, CDR1 is LNHDA and CDR2 SQIVND (reference sequence). With 1 base removed from V and 6 bases from J, the gap between germline ends came to 19 bases. The length of the CDR3 is 17 residues. In DNA, the CDR3 is TGTGCCAGTAGTATAGCGGCATTTTCAGGACTCGTCAATGAGCAGTTCTTC. This translates into CASSIAAFSGLVNEQFF. Full variable domain (rest looked up from reference TRBV19 and TRBJ2-1): DGGITQSPKYLFRKEGQNVTLSCEQNLNHDAMYWYRQDPGQGLRLIYYSQIVNDFQKGDIAEGYSVSREKKESFPLTVTSAQKNPTAFYLCASSIAAFSGLVNEQFFGPGTRLTVL.